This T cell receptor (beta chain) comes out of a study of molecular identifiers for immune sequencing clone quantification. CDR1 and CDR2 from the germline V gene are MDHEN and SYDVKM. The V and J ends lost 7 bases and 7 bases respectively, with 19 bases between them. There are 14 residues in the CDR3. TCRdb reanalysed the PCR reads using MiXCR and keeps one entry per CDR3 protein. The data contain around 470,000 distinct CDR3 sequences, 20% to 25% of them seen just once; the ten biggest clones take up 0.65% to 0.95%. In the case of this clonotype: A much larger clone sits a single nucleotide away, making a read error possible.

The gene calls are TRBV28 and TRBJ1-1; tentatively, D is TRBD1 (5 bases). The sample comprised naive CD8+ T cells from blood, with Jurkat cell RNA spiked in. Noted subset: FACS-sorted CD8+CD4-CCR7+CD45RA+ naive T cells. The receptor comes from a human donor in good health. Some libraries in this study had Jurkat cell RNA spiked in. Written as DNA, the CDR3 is TGTGCCAGCACCCATTGGACGCGGGGGGATGAAGCTTTCTTT. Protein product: CASTHWTRGDEAFF.